This T cell receptor (beta chain) was sequenced for a study of cytomegalovirus exposure and HLA in healthy donors. This clone was detected only once. Germline V gene lookup returns CDR1 SGHTA and CDR2 FQGNSA. The CDR3 extends over 13 amino acids. The V gene lost 4 bases and the J gene lost 8 bases, with 14 bases spanning the gap. The PCR had 60 Vbeta and 13 Jbeta primers. Per the authors' pipeline: Later analysis identified approximately 80 million unique TCR beta chains, some 10 million shared. Sequencing was performed with immunoSEQ multiplex PCR; in TCRdb, only in-frame clones are kept and a portion is missing. The DNA was the basis for D and trimming; V, J and clone size are from that table. The sample contains fewer than 200,000 clones, 65% to 85% of which appear only once.

Sequenced sample: PBMCs. The chain recombines TRBV7-2 with TRBJ1-2; tentative D call: TRBD1 (5 bases). This sequence originates from a man aged 40-49 years in good health and CMV-seropositive. CDR3 loop: CASSSRAGRGYTF. CDR3 nucleotide sequence: TGTGCCAGCAGCTCAAGGGCAGGGCGCGGCTACACCTTC.